One T cell receptor beta chain is described in this entry. The antigen is not known. CD45RO-negative, CCR7-positively selected cells formed the naive CD8 fraction, excluding terminally differentiated effector memory CD45RA+ cells. This sample is part of a study of shared clonotypes between healthy human individuals. For the study at large: The plates for each donor numbered three CD4 naive, three CD4 memory, two CD8 naive and one CD8 memory.

Replicate PCRs for sorted subsets used 200 ng DNA; this equaled 25,000 to 35,000 T cell genomes. TCRdb's table, derived via immunoSEQ multiplex PCR, lists solely in-frame clones and lacks some. The sample shows 630,000 or so clones, about 98% of them seen only once. Study conclusions and caveats: Non-shared clonotypes were found to have lower generation probabilities than the clonotypes that were shared by all four of the sorted-subset donors. The authors sampled blood alone, and tissue repertoires likely differ.

The germline V gene encodes CDR1 MDHEN and CDR2 SYDVKM. The V end was cut by 5 bases, the J end by 1 base, with 11 bases between. This CDR3 region has 14 residues. Sequenced: naive CD8+ T cells sorted from blood. This receptor was taken from a man aged 25 to 40 in good health. V is TRBV28 and J is TRBJ2-5, with D possibly being TRBD2 (5 bases). Written as DNA, the CDR3 is TGTGCCAGCAGTGCTCGACTACCCCAAGAGACCCAGTACTTC. Amino acid sequence: CASSARLPQETQYF.